Presented here are 19 T cell receptor beta chains from one specimen sequenced in a study of blood T cell repertoires in COVID-19. Sequencing was performed with immunoSEQ multiplex PCR; in TCRdb, only in-frame clones are kept and a portion is missing. The data contain 80,000 to 95,000 clones, about 82% of them singletons. Sequenced: peripheral blood. These receptors were taken from a woman aged 80 or over in a cohort sampled during active or convalescent COVID-19.

This clone was recorded a few times. The V and J genes are TRBV5-6 and TRBJ1-2, with a tentative D call TRBD1 (6 bases). Between the trimmed V and J ends, which lost 2 bases and 4 bases, there was a span of 18 bases. Germline CDR1 and CDR2: SGHDT and YYEEEE. The CDR3 sequence is 16 residues long. The CDR3 DNA follows: TGTGCCAGCAGCTTACTGGACAGCCGTCAGGGCTATGGCTACACCTTC. It codes for CASSLLDSRQGYGYTF. Full variable domain (outside the CDR3, taken from reference TRBV5-6 and TRBJ1-2): DAGVTQSPTHLIKTRGQQVTLRCSPKSGHDTVSWYQQALGQGPQFIFQYYEEEERQRGNFPDRFSGHQFPNYSSELNVNALLLGDSALYLCASSLLDSRQGYGYTFGSGTRLTVV.

This chain joins TRBV3-1 (or the pseudogene TRBV3-2) and TRBJ1-2, with 10 positions matching TRBD1. V lost 3 bases, J lost 7 bases, and 8 bases stayed unmatched. Looked up from germline, CDR1 is LGHDT and CDR2 is YNNKEL (reference sequence). CDR3 length equals 15 residues. The CDR3 spells CASSQTGQGMSGYTF. In DNA form, the CDR3 reads TGTGCCAGCAGCCAGACGGGACAGGGGATGTCTGGCTACACCTTC.

This clone was seen only once. V gene TRBV6-5 combines with J gene TRBJ1-6, with D tentatively TRBD1 (6 bases). There are 13 residues in the CDR3. Germline-derived CDR1 and CDR2 are MNHEY and SVGAGI. V was shortened by 10 bases and J by 4 bases, with 11 bases between the two germline ends. The CDR3 DNA sequence: TGTGCCACTGGACAGTCATATAATTCACCCCTCCACTTT. As protein: CATGQSYNSPLHF.

This clone has a handful of counts. This may arise from a read error, as a much more abundant clone is one base away. Other DNA sequences from this sample encode an identical CDR3 as well. The V gene is TRBV9, the J gene TRBJ1-6, with 8 positions matching TRBD1. This CDR3 has 15 amino acids. CDR1 and CDR2 (germline): SGDLS, YYNGEE. After removal of 3 bases from V and 6 bases from J, the junction contained 5 bases not matched to a gene. The CDR3 coding sequence is TGTGCCAGCAGCGCCGGACAGGGCGGTAATTCACCCCTCCACTTT. Translating gives CASSAGQGGNSPLHF.

This clone was detected only once. Compared with germline, one end of the junction differs, possibly owing to a read error. J is TRBJ2-3 and V is TRBV9; D may be TRBD2 (6 bases). Germline V gene data show CDR1 as SGDLS and CDR2 as YYNGEE. The CDR3 runs to 16 residues. This CDR3 reads CAGSPLASVGTDTQYF. CDR3 nucleotide sequence: TGTGCCGGCAGCCCCCTGGCTAGCGTAGGCACAGATACGCAGTATTTT. Full variable domain (remainder filled in from reference TRBV9 and TRBJ2-3): DSGVTQTPKHLITATGQRVTLRCSPRSGDLSVYWYQQSLDQGLQFLIQYYNGEERAKGNILERFSAQQFPDLHSELNLSSLELGDSALYFCAGSPLASVGTDTQYFGPGTRLTVL.

The chain employs TRBV7-2 and TRBJ2-5; no clear D gene. The V end lost 2 bases, the J end lost 5 bases, and 12 bases lay between the germline ends. Germline V gene data show CDR1 as SGHTA and CDR2 as FQGNSA. CDR3 length: 14 amino acids. The CDR3 coding sequence is TGTGCCAGCAGCTTACGCGAGTCGAGGGAGACCCAGTACTTC. Protein product: CASSLRESRETQYF.

The chain joins TRBV11-2 to TRBJ2-1; TRBD2 matches at 12 bases. Germline assignment: CDR1 SGHAT and CDR2 FQNNGV. The length of the CDR3 is 15 residues. Trimming at V came to 7 bases and at J to 7 bases, leaving 8 bases not matched to a gene. The CDR3 nucleotides read TGTGCCAGCACGTCTAGCGGGAGGGCCAGGAATGAGCAGTTCTTC. The encoded protein is CASTSSGRARNEQFF.

The V call is TRBV7-3, the J call TRBJ2-3; TRBD2 matches at 7 bases. After removal of 4 bases from V and 2 bases from J, the junction contained 3 bases not matched to a gene. The CDR3 is 14 residues long. Germline CDR1 SGHTA, CDR2 FQGTGA. The CDR3 nucleotides are TGTGCCAGCAGCTCTAGCGGCCACACAGATACGCAGTATTTT. This encodes CASSSSGHTDTQYF.

The chain recombines TRBV19 with TRBJ2-1, with TRBD2 identical over 10 bases. The CDR3 runs 13 residues. V shed 7 bases, J shed 8 bases, and the junction held 5 bases outside the gene matches. Germline V gives CDR1 LNHDA, CDR2 SQIVND (reference sequence). Written as DNA, the CDR3 is TGTGCCAGTAAAAAGCGGGAGGGCCATGAGCAGTTCTTC. It is translated as CASKKREGHEQFF.

The V call is TRBV18, the J call TRBJ2-7; D call uncertain. V dropped 2 bases and J dropped 4 bases, with 12 bases sitting between them. The V gene's germline CDR1 is KGHSH and CDR2 LQKENI. This CDR3 has 14 residues. CDR3 coding DNA: TGTGCCAGCTCACCAATGGGTAGCTTATACGAGCAGTACTTC. It is translated as CASSPMGSLYEQYF.

In its sample, this clone was seen a few times. The chain is built from TRBV7-3 and TRBJ2-2; 7 bases agree with TRBD2. Germline assignment: CDR1 SGHTA and CDR2 FQGTGA. The CDR3 runs to 16 residues. V was clipped by 5 bases and J by 6 bases; unmatched bases: 12. CDR3 DNA sequence: TGTGCCAGCAGCCACGGTGGGGACTACCGCCCCGGGGAGCTGTTTTTT. Translated, it gives CASSHGGDYRPGELFF.

The chain is built from TRBV7-6 and TRBJ2-1; D remains ambiguous. The CDR3 contains 12 residues. In germline, CDR1 is SGHVS, CDR2 FNYEAQ. Trimming removed 5 bases at V and 8 bases at J, with 10 bases between. CDR3 sequence: CASSAATDEQFF. The CDR3 nucleotides read TGTGCCAGCAGCGCCGCAACAGATGAGCAGTTCTTC.

The chain couples TRBV14 to TRBJ1-1, with D possibly TRBD1 on 5 matching bases. The germline CDR1 and CDR2 sequences are SGHDN and FVKESK. The CDR3 is 14 amino acids. Trimming took off 1 base at V and 3 bases at J, with 9 bases between the two ends. The CDR3 DNA follows: TGTGCCAGCAGCCAAGTCGACAGATACACTGAAGCTTTCTTT. This codes for CASSQVDRYTEAFF.

This clone was picked up one time. The rearrangement links TRBV28 to TRBJ1-3; D remains unclear. CDR3 length: 11 residues. The V end was cut by 7 bases, the J end by 8 bases, with 9 bases between. In germline, CDR1 is MDHEN, CDR2 SYDVKM. The CDR3 here is CASTLYYTIYF. CDR3 DNA: TGTGCCAGCACCCTTTATTACACCATATATTTT.

As for this clone: Sequence at one end of the junction differs from germline and may be a read error. This sequence joins TRBV5-1 and TRBJ2-1; the match to TRBD2 covers 9 bases. This CDR3 contains 19 residues. From germline, CDR1 is SGHRS and CDR2 YFSETQ. The CDR3 bases are TGCGCCAGCAGCTTGGGTGTTAGCGGGAGCGGAGCCGCTTACAGTGAGCAGTTCTTC. Amino acid sequence: CASSLGVSGSGAAYSEQFF.

This sequence joins TRBV5-1 and TRBJ1-6; 7 bases are a match to TRBD1. The germline CDR1 and CDR2 sequences are SGHRS and YFSETQ. The CDR3 consists of 14 residues. After removal of 3 bases from V and 5 bases from J, the junction contained 2 bases not matched to a gene. This chain's CDR3 is CASSYQGDNSPLHF. As DNA, the CDR3 is TGCGCCAGCAGCTATCAGGGGGATAATTCACCCCTCCACTTT.

This clone showed up just once. This chain connects TRBV9 to TRBJ1-3; unclear D gene. Germline-derived CDR1 and CDR2 are SGDLS and YYNGEE. V was shortened by 0 bases and J by 3 bases, with 10 bases between the two germline ends. The CDR3 contains 15 residues. CDR3 loop: CASSVEGVLGNTIYF. The CDR3 DNA is TGTGCCAGCAGCGTAGAGGGAGTACTTGGAAACACCATATATTTT.

This clone was found once. It is likely a read error: a sequence one base away is far more abundant. J is TRBJ2-3 and V is TRBV3-1 (or the pseudogene TRBV3-2); D ambiguous. CDR3 length: 12 amino acids. Trimming removed 3 bases from V and 2 bases from J, with 3 bases in between. Germline values: CDR1 LGHDT, CDR2 YNNKEL (reference sequence). The CDR3 reads CASSHSTDTQYF. The CDR3 DNA follows: TGTGCCAGCAGCCACTCCACAGATACGCAGTATTTT.

The genes are TRBV3-1 (or the pseudogene TRBV3-2) and TRBJ2-5, with D hard to call. Germline V gives CDR1 LGHDT, CDR2 YNNKEL (reference sequence). The CDR3 runs 14 residues. Trimming left V 1 base short and J 4 bases short, with 10 bases between. The CDR3 is CASSQAARLETQYF. The CDR3 DNA reads TGTGCCAGCAGCCAAGCGGCCAGGCTAGAGACCCAGTACTTC.